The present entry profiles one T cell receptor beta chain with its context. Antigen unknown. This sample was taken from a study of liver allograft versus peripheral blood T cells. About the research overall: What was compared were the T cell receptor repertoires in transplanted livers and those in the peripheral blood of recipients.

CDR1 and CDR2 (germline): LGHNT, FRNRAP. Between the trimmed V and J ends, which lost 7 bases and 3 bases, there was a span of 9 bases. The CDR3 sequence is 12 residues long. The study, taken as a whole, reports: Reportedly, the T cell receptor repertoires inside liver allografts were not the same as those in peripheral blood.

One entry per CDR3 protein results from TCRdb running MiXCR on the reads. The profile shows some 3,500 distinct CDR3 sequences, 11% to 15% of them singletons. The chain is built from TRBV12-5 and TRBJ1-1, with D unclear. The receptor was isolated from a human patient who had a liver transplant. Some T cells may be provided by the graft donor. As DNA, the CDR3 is TGTGCTAGTGTCGCCCCGGACACTGAAGCTTTCTTT. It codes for CASVAPDTEAFF.